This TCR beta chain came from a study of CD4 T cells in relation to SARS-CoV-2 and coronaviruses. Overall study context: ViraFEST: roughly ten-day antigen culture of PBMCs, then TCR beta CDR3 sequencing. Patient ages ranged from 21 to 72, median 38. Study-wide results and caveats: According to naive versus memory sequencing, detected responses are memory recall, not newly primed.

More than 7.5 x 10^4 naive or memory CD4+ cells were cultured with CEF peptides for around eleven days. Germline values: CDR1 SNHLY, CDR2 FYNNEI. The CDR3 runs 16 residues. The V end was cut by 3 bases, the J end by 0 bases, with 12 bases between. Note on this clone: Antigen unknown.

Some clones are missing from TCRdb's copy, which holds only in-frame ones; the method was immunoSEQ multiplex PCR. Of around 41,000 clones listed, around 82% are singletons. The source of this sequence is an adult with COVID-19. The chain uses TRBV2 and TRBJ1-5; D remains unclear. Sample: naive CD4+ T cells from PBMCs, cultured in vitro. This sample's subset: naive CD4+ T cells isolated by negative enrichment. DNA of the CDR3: TGTGCCAGCAGTGATTATGGCGGTTATAGCAATCAGCCCCAGCATTTT. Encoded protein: CASSDYGGYSNQPQHF. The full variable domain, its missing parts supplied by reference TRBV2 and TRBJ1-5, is EPEVTQTPSHQVTQMGQEVILRCVPISNHLYFYWYRQILGQKVEFLVSFYNNEISEKSEIFDDQFSVERPDGSNFTLKIRSTKLEDSAMYFCASSDYGGYSNQPQHFGDGTRLSIL.